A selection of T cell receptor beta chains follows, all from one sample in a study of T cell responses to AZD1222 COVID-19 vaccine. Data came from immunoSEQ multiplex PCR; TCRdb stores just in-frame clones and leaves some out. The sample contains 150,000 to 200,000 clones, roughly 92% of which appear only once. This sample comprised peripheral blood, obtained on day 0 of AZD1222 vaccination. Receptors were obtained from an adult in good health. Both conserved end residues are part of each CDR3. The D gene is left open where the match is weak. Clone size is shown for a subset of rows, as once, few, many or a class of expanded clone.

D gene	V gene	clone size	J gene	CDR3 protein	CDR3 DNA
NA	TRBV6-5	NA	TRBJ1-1	CASSYVMNTEAFF	TGTGCCAGCAGTTATGTAATGAACACTGAAGCTTTCTTT
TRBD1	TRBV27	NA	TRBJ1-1	CASSGQASREAFF	TGTGCCAGCAGTGGACAGGCTTCCCGGGAAGCTTTCTTT
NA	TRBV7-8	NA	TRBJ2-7	CASSLSGSPEQYF	TGTGCCAGCAGCTTATCCGGCTCTCCCGAGCAGTACTTC
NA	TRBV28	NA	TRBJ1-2	CASSFGFSYGYTF	TGTGCCAGCAGTTTCGGGTTCTCTTATGGCTACACCTTC
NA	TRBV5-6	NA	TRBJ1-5	CASSRQGLRVSNQPQHF	TGTGCCAGCAGCCGGCAGGGGCTGCGAGTTAGCAATCAGCCCCAGCATTTT
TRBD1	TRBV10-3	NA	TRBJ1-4	CAISDEDRVGVEKLFF	TGTGCCATCAGTGACGAAGACAGGGTAGGGGTTGAAAAACTGTTTTTT
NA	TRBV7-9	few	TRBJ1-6	CASSFAHYNSPLHF	TGTGCCAGCAGCTTCGCACACTATAATTCACCCCTCCACTTT
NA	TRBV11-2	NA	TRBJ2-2	CATRQPTGELFF	TGTGCCACGAGACAGCCCACCGGGGAGCTGTTTTTT
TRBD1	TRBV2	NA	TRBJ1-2	CASCRGPTRGYTF	TGTGCCAGTTGCAGGGGGCCCACGAGGGGCTACACCTTC
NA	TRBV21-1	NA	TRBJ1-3	CAGSFSRGEDTIYF	TGTGCCGGTTCATTTTCCAGGGGGGAAGACACCATATATTTT
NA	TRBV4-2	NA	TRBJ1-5	CASSQDMEGNRNQPQHF	TGTGCCAGCAGCCAAGATATGGAGGGGAACCGCAATCAGCCCCAGCATTTT
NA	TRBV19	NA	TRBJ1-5	CASSFTGKKYSNQPQHF	TGTGCCAGTAGTTTCACAGGGAAAAAGTATAGCAATCAGCCCCAGCATTTT
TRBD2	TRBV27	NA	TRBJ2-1	CASTPWGTTNNEQFF	TGTGCCAGCACCCCCTGGGGGACTACCAACAATGAGCAGTTCTTC
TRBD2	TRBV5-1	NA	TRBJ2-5	CASRPGLAPGETQYF	TGCGCCAGCAGGCCGGGACTAGCGCCCGGGGAGACCCAGTACTTC
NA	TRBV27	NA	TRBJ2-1	CASSHLMGGASYNEQFF	TGTGCCAGCAGCCATCTTATGGGGGGGGCCTCCTACAATGAGCAGTTCTTC
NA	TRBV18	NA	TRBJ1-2	CASSPLPGTYGYTF	TGTGCCAGCTCACCCCTCCCGGGAACGTATGGCTACACCTTC
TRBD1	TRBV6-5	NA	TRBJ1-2	CASTELGTAYGYTF	TGTGCCAGCACCGAACTGGGGACAGCGTATGGCTACACCTTC
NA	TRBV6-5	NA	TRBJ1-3	CASSFLDRSSGNTIYF	TGTGCCAGCAGTTTCCTAGACCGGAGCTCTGGAAACACCATATATTTT
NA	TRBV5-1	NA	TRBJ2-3	CASSLVGADTQYF	TGCGCCAGCAGCTTGGTGGGGGCAGATACGCAGTATTTT
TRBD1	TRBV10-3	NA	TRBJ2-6	CAISHQTGGDGANVLTF	TGTGCCATCAGCCATCAGACAGGGGGCGATGGGGCCAACGTCCTGACTTTC
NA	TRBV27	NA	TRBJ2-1	CASSFDTYPNEQFF	TGTGCCAGCAGTTTTGATACCTACCCCAATGAGCAGTTCTTC
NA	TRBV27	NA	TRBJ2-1	CASSLWGRINNEQFF	TGTGCCAGCAGTTTATGGGGACGGATAAACAATGAGCAGTTCTTC
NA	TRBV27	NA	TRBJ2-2	CASSLKSPDTGELFF	TGTGCCAGCAGTTTAAAGTCACCGGACACCGGGGAGCTGTTTTTT
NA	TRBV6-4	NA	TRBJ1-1	CASSLREEGTEAFF	TGTGCCAGCAGCCTCAGGGAGGAAGGCACTGAAGCTTTCTTT
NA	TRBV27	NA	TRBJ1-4	CASSFGTAGEKLFF	TGTGCCAGCAGTTTTGGTACCGCAGGGGAAAAACTGTTTTTT
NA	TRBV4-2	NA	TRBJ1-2	CASSHSSPVRGYTF	TGTGCCAGCAGCCATTCTTCACCGGTTCGGGGCTACACCTTC
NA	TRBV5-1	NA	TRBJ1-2	CASSLGGATAVNF	TGCGCCAGCAGCTTGGGGGGAGCCACGGCGGTAAACTTC
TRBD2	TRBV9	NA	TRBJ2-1	CASSAQWTSRDEQFF	TGTGCCAGCAGCGCACAATGGACTAGCCGGGATGAGCAGTTCTTC
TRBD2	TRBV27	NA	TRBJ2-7	CASTLESGTYEQYF	TGTGCCAGCACTCTAGAGAGCGGGACCTACGAGCAGTACTTC
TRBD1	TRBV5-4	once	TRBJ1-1	CASSLARDRNTEAFF	TGTGCCAGCAGCCTGGCCCGGGACAGGAACACTGAAGCTTTCTTT
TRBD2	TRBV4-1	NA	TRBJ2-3	CASSQGLVLPDTQYF	TGCGCCAGCAGCCAGGGACTAGTTCTCCCAGATACGCAGTATTTT
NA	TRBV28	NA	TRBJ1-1	CASSRGEGTTEAFF	TGTGCCAGCAGCCGGGGAGAGGGGACCACTGAAGCTTTCTTT